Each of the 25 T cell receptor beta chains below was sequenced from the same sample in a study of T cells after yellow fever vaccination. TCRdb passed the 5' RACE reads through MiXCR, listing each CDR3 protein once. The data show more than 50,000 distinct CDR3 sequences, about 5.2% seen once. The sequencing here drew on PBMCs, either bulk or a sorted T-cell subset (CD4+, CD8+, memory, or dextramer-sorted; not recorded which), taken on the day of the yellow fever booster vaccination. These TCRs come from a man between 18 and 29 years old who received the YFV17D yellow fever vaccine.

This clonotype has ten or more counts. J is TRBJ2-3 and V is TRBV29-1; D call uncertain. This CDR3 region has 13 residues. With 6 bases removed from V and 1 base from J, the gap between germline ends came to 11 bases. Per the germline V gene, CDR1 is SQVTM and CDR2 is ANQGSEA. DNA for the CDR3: TGCAGCGTCCGTCACCCCGGCACAGATACGCAGTATTTT. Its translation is CSVRHPGTDTQYF.

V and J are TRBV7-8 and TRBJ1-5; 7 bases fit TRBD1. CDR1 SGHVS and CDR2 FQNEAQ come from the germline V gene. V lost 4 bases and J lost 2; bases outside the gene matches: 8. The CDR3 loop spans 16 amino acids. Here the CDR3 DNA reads TGTGCCAGCAGCTCCACTAGGGGGCAGGGCAATCAGCCCCAGCATTTT. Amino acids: CASSSTRGQGNQPQHF.

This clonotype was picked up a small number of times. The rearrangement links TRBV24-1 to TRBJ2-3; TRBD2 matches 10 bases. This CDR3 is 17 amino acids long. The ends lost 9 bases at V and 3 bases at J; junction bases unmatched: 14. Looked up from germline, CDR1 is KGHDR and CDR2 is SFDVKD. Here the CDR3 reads CATEVKEGTSVTDTQYF. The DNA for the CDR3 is TGTGCCACCGAGGTTAAAGAAGGGACTAGCGTTACAGATACGCAGTATTTT.

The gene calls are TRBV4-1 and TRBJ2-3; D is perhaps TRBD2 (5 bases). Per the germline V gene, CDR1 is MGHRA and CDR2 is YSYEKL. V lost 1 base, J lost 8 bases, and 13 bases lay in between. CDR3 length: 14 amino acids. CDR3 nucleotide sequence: TGCGCCAGCAGCCAAGTTTCAGGAGCGGCTACGCAGTATTTT. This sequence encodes CASSQVSGAATQYF.

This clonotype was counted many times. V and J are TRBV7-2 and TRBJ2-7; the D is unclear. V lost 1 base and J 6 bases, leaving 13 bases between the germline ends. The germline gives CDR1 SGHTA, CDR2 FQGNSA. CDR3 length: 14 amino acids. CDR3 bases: TGTGCCAGCAGCTTAGAATTGGAGTGGCTCGAGCAGTACTTC. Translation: CASSLELEWLEQYF.

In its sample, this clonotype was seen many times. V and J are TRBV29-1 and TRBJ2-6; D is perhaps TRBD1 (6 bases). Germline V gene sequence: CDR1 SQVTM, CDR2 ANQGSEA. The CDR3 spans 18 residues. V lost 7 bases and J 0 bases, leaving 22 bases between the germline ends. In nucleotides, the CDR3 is TGCAGCGCTGGAACAGGGTTCGACCCGAGCTCTGGGGCCAACGTCCTGACTTTC. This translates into CSAGTGFDPSSGANVLTF.

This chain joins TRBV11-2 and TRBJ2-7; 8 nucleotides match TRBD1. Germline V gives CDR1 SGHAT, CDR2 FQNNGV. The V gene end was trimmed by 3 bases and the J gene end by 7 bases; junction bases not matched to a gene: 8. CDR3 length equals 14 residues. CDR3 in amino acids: CASSFRTGNKEQYF. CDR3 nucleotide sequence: TGTGCCAGCAGCTTTAGGACAGGGAATAAAGAGCAGTACTTC.

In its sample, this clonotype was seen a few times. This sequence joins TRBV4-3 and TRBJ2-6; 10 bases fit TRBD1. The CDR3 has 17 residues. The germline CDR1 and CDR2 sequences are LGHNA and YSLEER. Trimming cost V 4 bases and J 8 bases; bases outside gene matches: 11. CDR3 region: CASSPRDRGSSTNVLTF. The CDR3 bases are TGCGCCAGCAGCCCACGGGACAGGGGTAGTAGTACCAACGTCCTGACTTTC.

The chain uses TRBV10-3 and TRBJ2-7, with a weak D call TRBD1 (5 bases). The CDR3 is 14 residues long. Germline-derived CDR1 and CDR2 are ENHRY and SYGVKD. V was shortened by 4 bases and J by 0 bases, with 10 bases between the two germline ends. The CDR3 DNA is TGTGCCATCAGTGCTGGGGCCAGCTCCTACGAGCAGTACTTC. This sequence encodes CAISAGASSYEQYF.

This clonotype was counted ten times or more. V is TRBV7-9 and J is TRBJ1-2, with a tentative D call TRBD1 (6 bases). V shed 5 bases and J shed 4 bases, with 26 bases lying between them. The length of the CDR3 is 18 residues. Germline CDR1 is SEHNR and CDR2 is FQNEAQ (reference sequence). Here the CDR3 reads CASSPKGPSGGAFYGYTF. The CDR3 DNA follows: TGTGCCAGCAGCCCAAAGGGTCCCTCCGGGGGGGCATTCTATGGCTACACCTTC.

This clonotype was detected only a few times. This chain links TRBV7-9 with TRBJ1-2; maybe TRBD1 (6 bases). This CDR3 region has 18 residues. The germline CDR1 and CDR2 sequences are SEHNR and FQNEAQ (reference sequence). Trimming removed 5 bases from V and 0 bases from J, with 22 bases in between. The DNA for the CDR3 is TGTGCCAGCAGCGGACTCGGGTGGGGGCAGACGGCTAACTATGGCTACACCTTC. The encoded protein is CASSGLGWGQTANYGYTF.

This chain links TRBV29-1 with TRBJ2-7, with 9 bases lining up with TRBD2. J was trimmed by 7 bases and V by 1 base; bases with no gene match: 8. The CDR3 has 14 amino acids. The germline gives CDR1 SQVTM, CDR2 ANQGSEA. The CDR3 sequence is CSVEGQRGAFEQYF. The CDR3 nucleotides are TGCAGCGTTGAAGGCCAGCGGGGGGCCTTTGAGCAGTACTTC.

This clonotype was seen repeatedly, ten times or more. The DNA for the CDR3 is TGCGCCAGTAGATCGCACGAGGGCTCATTAGCAGATACGCAGTATTTT. Encoded protein: CASRSHEGSLADTQYF. The chain couples TRBV4-1 to TRBJ2-3; possibly TRBD2 for D (5 bases). Trimming took off 9 bases at V and 4 bases at J, with 23 bases between the two ends. The length of the CDR3 is 16 residues. CDR1 is MGHRA, CDR2 YSYEKL, per germline.

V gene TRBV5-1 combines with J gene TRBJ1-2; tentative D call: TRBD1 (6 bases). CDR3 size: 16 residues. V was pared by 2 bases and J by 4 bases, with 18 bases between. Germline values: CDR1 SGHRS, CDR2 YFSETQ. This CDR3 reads CASSFDRSQGGYGYTF. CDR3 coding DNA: TGCGCCAGCAGCTTTGACCGCAGCCAAGGGGGCTATGGCTACACCTTC.

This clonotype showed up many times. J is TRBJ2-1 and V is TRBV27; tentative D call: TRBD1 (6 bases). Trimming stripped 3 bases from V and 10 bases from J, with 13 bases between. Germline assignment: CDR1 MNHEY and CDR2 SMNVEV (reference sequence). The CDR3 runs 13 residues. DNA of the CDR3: TGTGCCAGCAGTTTTGCGCAGGGGACCGAGCAGTTCTTC. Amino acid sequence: CASSFAQGTEQFF.

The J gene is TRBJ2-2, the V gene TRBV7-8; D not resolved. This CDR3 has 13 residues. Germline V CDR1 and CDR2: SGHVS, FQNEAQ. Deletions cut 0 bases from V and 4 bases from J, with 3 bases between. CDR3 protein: CASSLAPTGELFF. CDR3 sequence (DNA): TGTGCCAGCAGCTTAGCTCCCACCGGGGAGCTGTTTTTT.

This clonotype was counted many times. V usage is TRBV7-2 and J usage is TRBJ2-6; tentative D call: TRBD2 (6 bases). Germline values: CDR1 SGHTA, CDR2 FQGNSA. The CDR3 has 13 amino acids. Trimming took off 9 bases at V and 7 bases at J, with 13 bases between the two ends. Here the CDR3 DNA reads TGTGCCAGACAACTCGGGACTGCCAACGTCCTGACTTTC. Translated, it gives CARQLGTANVLTF.

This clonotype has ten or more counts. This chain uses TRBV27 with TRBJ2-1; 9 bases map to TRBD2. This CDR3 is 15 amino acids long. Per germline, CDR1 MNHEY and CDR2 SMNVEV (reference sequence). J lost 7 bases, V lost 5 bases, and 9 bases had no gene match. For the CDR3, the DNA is TGTGCCAGCAGTATGGGCGCGGGGGGGCGAAATGAGCAGTTCTTC. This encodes CASSMGAGGRNEQFF.

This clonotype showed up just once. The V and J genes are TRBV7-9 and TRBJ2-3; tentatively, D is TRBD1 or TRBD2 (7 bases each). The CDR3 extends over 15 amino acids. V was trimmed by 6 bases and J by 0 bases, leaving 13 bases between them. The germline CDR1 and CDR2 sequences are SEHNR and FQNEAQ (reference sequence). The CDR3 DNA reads TGTGCCAGCAGAGGGGGGGACAGTAGCACAGATACGCAGTATTTT. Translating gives CASRGGDSSTDTQYF.

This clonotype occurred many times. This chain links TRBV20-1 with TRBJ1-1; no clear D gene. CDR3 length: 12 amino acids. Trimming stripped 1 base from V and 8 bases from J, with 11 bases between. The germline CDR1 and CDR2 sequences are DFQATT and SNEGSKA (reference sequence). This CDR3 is CSARVSTPEAFF. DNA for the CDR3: TGCAGTGCTAGAGTCAGCACACCGGAAGCTTTCTTT.

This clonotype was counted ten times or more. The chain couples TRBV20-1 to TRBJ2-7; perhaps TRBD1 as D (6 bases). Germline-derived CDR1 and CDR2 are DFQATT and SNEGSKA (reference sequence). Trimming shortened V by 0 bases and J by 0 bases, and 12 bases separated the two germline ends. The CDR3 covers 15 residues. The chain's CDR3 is CSARDRTVSSYEQYF. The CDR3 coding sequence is TGCAGTGCTAGAGATCGGACAGTAAGCTCCTACGAGCAGTACTTC.

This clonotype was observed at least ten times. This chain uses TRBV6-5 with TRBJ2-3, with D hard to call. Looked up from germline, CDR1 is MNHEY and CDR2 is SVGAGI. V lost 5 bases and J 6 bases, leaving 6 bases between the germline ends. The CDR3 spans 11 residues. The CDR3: CASSLVDTQYF. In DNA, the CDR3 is TGTGCCAGCAGTCTCGTTGATACGCAGTATTTT.

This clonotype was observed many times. CDR3 protein: CASSPLPSDGGYTF. CDR3 nucleotide sequence: TGCGCCAGCAGCCCCCTCCCATCAGATGGTGGCTACACCTTC. This sequence joins TRBV4-3 and TRBJ1-2; D not resolved. V gave up 4 bases and J gave up 7 bases, with 16 bases separating them. The CDR3 spans 14 residues. Germline CDR1 LGHNA, CDR2 YSLEER.

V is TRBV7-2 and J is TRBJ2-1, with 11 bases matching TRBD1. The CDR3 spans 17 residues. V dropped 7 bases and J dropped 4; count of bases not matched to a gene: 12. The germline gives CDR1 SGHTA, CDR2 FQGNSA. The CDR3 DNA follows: TGTGCCAGCACTTACTACCCCGGGACAGGGGGATACAATGAGCAGTTCTTC. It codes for CASTYYPGTGGYNEQFF.

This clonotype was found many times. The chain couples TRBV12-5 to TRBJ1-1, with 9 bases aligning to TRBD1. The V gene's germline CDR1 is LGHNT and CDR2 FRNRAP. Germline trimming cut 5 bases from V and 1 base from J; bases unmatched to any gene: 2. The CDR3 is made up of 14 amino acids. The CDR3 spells CASGEQGANTEAFF. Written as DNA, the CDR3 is TGTGCTAGTGGTGAACAGGGGGCGAACACTGAAGCTTTCTTT.